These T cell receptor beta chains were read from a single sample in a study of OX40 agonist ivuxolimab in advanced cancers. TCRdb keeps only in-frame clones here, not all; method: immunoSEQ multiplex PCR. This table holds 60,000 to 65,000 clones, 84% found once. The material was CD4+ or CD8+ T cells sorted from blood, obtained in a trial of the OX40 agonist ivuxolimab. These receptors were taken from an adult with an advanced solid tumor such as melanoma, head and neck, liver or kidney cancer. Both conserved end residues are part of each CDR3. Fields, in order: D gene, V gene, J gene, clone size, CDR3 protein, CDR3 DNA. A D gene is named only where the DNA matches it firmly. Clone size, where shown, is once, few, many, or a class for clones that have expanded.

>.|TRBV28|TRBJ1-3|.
CASSPQQTGNTIYF
TGTGCCAGCAGTCCTCAGCAGACTGGAAACACCATATATTTT
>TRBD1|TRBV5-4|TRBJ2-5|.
CASSELRDRNRAQYF
TGTGCCAGCAGCGAACTCCGGGACAGGAACCGGGCCCAGTACTTC
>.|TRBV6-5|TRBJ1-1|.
CASSYAGRPEAFF
TGTGCCAGCAGTTACGCCGGGAGGCCTGAAGCTTTCTTT
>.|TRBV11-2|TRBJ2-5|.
CASRSVGGGETQYF
TGTGCCAGCAGATCCGTAGGAGGGGGAGAGACCCAGTACTTC
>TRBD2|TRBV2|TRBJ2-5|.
CASRELAGVETQYF
TGTGCCAGCAGGGAACTAGCGGGGGTGGAGACCCAGTACTTC
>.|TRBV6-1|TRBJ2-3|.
CASIGNTDTQYF
TGTGCCAGCATCGGGAACACAGATACGCAGTATTTT
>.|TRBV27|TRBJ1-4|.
CASSLNGGEKLFF
TGTGCCAGCAGTTTAAATGGTGGAGAGAAACTGTTTTTT
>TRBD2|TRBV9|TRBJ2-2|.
CASSPKRGDGTGELFF
TGTGCCAGCAGCCCGAAGCGGGGGGATGGCACCGGGGAGCTGTTTTTT
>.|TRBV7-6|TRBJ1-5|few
CASSAGGNQPQHF
TGTGCCAGCAGCGCCGGGGGCAATCAGCCCCAGCATTTT
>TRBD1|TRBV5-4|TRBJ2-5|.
CASSLGTGVQETQYF
TGTGCCAGCAGCTTGGGGACAGGGGTCCAAGAGACCCAGTACTTC
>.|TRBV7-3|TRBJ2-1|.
CASSSIRSGGGEQFF
TGTGCCAGCAGCTCCATTAGGTCCGGTGGTGGTGAGCAGTTCTTC
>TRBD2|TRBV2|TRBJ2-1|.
CASRRLAGGSSYNEQFF
TGTGCCAGCAGGCGTCTAGCGGGGGGGAGCTCCTACAATGAGCAGTTCTTC
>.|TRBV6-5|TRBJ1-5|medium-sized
CASSYGARNQPQHF
TGTGCCAGCAGTTACGGGGCTCGCAATCAGCCCCAGCATTTT
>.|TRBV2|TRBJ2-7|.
CASSTPEGTVLYEQYF
TGTGCCAGCAGTACCCCGGAGGGGACAGTGCTATACGAGCAGTACTTC
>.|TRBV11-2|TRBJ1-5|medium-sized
CASSLSGAINQPQHF
TGTGCCAGCAGCTTATCGGGCGCCATTAATCAGCCCCAGCATTTT
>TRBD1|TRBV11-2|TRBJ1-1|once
CASSSRGGWTEAFF
TGTGCCAGCAGCTCCAGGGGGGGTTGGACTGAAGCTTTCTTT
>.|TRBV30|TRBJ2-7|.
CAWSVPRTFSYEQYF
TGTGCCTGGAGTGTGCCCCGGACGTTCTCCTACGAGCAGTACTTC
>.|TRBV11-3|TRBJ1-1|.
CASSSGTQNTEAFF
TGTGCCAGCAGCTCAGGGACACAGAACACTGAAGCTTTCTTT
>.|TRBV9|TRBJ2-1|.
CASSPRLDPRYNEQFF
TGTGCCAGCAGCCCCAGACTAGACCCTCGCTACAATGAGCAGTTCTTC
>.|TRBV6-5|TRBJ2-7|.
CASIFEISSYEQYF
TGTGCCAGCATCTTTGAGATTTCCTCCTACGAGCAGTACTTC
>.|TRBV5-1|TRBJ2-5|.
CASSLAVAVETQYF
TGCGCCAGCAGCCTTGCCGTAGCGGTAGAGACCCAGTACTTC
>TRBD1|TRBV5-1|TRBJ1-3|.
CASSLGDRGQSGNTIYF
TGCGCCAGCAGCTTGGGTGACAGGGGGCAGAGTGGAAACACCATATATTTT
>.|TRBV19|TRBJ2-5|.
CASSIDQGMETQYF
TGTGCCAGTAGTATAGATCAGGGGATGGAGACCCAGTACTTC
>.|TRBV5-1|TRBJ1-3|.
CASQQEAGNTIYF
TGCGCCAGCCAACAGGAGGCCGGAAACACCATATATTTT
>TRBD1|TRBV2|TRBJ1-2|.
CASSPGTGNYGYTF
TGTGCCAGCAGCCCGGGGACAGGGAACTATGGCTACACCTTC
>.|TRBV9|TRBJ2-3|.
CASSVEAGASADTQYF
TGTGCCAGCAGCGTAGAGGCGGGGGCGTCGGCAGATACGCAGTATTTT
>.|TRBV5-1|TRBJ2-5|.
CASSLAMETQYF
TGCGCCAGCAGCTTGGCCATGGAGACCCAGTACTTC
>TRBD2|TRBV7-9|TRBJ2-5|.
CASSSGTSGAGQETQYF
TGTGCCAGCAGCTCCGGGACTAGCGGGGCGGGCCAAGAGACCCAGTACTTC
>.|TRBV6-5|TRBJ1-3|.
CACSAGNTIYF
TGTGCCTGCTCAGCGGGAAACACCATATATTTT
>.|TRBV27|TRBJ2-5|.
CASSQETQYF
TGTGCCAGCAGTCAAGAGACCCAGTACTTC
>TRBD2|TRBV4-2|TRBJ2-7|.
CASTGGRGEQYF
TGTGCCAGCACAGGCGGGAGAGGTGAGCAGTACTTC
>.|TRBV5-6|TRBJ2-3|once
CASSQAGADTQYF
TGTGCCAGCAGCCAGGCAGGGGCAGATACGCAGTATTTT
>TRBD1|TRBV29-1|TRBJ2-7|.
CSVGTAVHDRDRGRFGYEQYF
TGCAGCGTTGGGACCGCGGTCCACGACCGGGACAGGGGGCGTTTTGGCTACGAGCAGTACTTC
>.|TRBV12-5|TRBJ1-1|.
CASGLAGGMNTEAFF
TGTGCTAGTGGTTTGGCGGGCGGGATGAACACTGAAGCTTTCTTT
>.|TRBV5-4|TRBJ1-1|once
CASSYGSGSTEAFF
TGTGCCAGCAGCTATGGGTCGGGGAGCACTGAAGCTTTCTTT
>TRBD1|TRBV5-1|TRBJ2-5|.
CASSVAWTGRETQYF
TGCGCCAGCAGCGTTGCGTGGACAGGGCGGGAGACCCAGTACTTC
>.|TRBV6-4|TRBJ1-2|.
CASSDNRVYGYTF
TGTGCCAGCAGTGACAACAGGGTATATGGCTACACCTTC
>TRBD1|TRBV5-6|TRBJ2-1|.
CASGLGTGGSYNEQFF
TGTGCCAGCGGCTTGGGGACAGGGGGATCCTACAATGAGCAGTTCTTC
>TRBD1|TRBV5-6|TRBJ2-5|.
CASSSDRGGEVQYF
TGTGCCAGCAGTTCGGACAGGGGTGGGGAAGTCCAGTACTTC
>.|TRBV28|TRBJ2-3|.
CASSLSEEFAGDTQYF
TGTGCCAGCAGTTTATCGGAGGAGTTCGCGGGGGATACGCAGTATTTT
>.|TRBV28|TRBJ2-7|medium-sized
CASSPNLQGPYEQYF
TGTGCCAGCAGCCCGAACCTACAGGGCCCCTACGAGCAGTACTTC
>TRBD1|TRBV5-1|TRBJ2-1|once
CASSLAAGGTGDGWFF
TGCGCCAGCAGCTTGGCCGCAGGAGGGACAGGGGACGGTTGGTTCTTC
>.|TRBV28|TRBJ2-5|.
CASSSGVDETQYF
TGTGCCAGCAGCTCAGGGGTCGATGAGACCCAGTACTTC
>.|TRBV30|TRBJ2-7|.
CAWGLVDEQYF
TGTGCCTGGGGGCTAGTGGACGAGCAGTACTTC
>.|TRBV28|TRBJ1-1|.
CASRGSGLPMNTEAFF
TGTGCCAGCAGGGGAAGTGGGCTCCCAATGAACACTGAAGCTTTCTTT
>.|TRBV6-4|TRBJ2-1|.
CASSDSPSRDEQFF
TGTGCCAGCAGTGACTCCCCTAGCAGGGATGAGCAGTTCTTC
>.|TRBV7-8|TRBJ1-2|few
CASTQDRSYGYTF
TGTGCCAGCACCCAAGACAGGTCCTATGGCTACACCTTC
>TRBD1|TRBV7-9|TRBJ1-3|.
CASSPGQGQGNTIYF
TGTGCCAGCAGCCCGGGACAGGGCCAAGGAAACACCATATATTTT